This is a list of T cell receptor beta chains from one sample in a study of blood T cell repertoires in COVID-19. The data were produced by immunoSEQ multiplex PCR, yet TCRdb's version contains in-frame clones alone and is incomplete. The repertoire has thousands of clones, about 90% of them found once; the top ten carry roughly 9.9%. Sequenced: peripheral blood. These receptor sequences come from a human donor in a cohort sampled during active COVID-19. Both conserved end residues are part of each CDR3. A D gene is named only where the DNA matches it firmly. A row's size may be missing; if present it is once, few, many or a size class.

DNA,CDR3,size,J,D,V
TGCGCCAGCAGCCAAGCCCTAGCGGGAGGTAACAATGAGCAGTTCTTC,CASSQALAGGNNEQFF,few,TRBJ2-1,TRBD2,TRBV4-1
TGCGCCAGCAGTCGGGTGGGGACTAGCGGGAGCTCCTACAATGAGCAGTTCTTC,CASSRVGTSGSSYNEQFF,once,TRBJ2-1,TRBD2,TRBV5-1
TGTGCCAGCAGCTTAAGGGACTCAGATACGCAGTATTTT,CASSLRDSDTQYF,once,TRBJ2-3,NA,TRBV5-4
TGTGCCAGCTCACCAGACAGGTTGCATACGCAGTATTTT,CASSPDRLHTQYF,NA,TRBJ2-3,NA,TRBV18
TGCGCCAGCAGGGACAGCACTTATGGCTACACCTTC,CASRDSTYGYTF,NA,TRBJ1-2,NA,TRBV5-1
TGTGCCAGCAGCTCCGGGACAGGGAAAGAGGGCAATCAGCCCCAGCATTTT,CASSSGTGKEGNQPQHF,once,TRBJ1-5,TRBD1,TRBV5-8
TGTGCCAGTAGTGTGGACAGGGCATATAGCAATCAGCCCCAGCATTTT,CASSVDRAYSNQPQHF,NA,TRBJ1-5,TRBD1,TRBV19
TGTGCCAGCAGTATCGGGGGATATCAGCCCCAGCATTTT,CASSIGGYQPQHF,once,TRBJ1-5,NA,TRBV2
TGCGCCAGCAGCTTCTACCCGGGACTAGCGGGGGGGGTTAATGAGCAGTTCTTC,CASSFYPGLAGGVNEQFF,NA,TRBJ2-1,TRBD2,TRBV5-1
TGTGCCAGCAGCACCAGCACCGGGACTAGCGGGAGGTTTTACAATGAGCAGTTCTTC,CASSTSTGTSGRFYNEQFF,NA,TRBJ2-1,TRBD2,TRBV9
TGTGCCAGCAGCGTAGGCCCGGGACAGGGGAACACCGGGGAGCTGTTTTTT,CASSVGPGQGNTGELFF,few,TRBJ2-2,TRBD1,TRBV9
TGTGCCAGCAGCCAAGATCCCTCCGGGGCCAACGTCCTGACTTTC,CASSQDPSGANVLTF,NA,TRBJ2-6,NA,TRBV3-1/TRBV3-2
TGTGCCAGCAGCCAAACCTTAGCGGGTCGTGACGAGCAGTACTTC,CASSQTLAGRDEQYF,few,TRBJ2-7,TRBD2,TRBV7-2
TGTGCCAGTAGTCCCTTTCTACAGGGTGCGTCAGGAAAACTGTTTTTT,CASSPFLQGASGKLFF,NA,TRBJ1-4,NA,TRBV19
TGCAGCGTTGACCAGGGGGCGATCGAATATGGCTACACCTTC,CSVDQGAIEYGYTF,NA,TRBJ1-2,TRBD1,TRBV29-1
TGTGCCAGCAGCTCTCCTAGCGGGGGCATCACCGGGGAGCTGTTTTTT,CASSSPSGGITGELFF,NA,TRBJ2-2,TRBD2,TRBV5-4